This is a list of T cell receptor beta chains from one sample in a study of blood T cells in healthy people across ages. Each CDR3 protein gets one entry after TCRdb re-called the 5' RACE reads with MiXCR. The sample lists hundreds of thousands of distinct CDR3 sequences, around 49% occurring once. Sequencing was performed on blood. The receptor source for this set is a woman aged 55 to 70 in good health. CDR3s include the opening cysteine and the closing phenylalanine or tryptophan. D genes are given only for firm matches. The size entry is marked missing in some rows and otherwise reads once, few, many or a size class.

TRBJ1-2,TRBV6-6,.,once,TGTGCCAGCAGCTCGCGGGACTCTGGGGTAGGCTACACCTTC,CASSSRDSGVGYTF
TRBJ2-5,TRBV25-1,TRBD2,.,TGTGCCAGCAGTGATCGGACTAGCGTAGAGACCCAGTACTTC,CASSDRTSVETQYF
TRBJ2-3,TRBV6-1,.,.,TGTGCCAGCAAGCGGGGGACAGGAACAACAGATACGCAGTATTTT,CASKRGTGTTDTQYF
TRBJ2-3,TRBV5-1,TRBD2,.,TGCGCCAGCAGCTACTCAGACAGCGGGATGGCAGATACGCAGTATTTT,CASSYSDSGMADTQYF
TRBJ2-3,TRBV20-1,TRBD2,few,TGCAGTGCTGCCGGACTAGCGGATACGCAGTATTTT,CSAAGLADTQYF
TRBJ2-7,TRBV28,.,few,TGTGCCAGCAGTTCTAACTACTTCTCCTACAATGAGCAGTACTTC,CASSSNYFSYNEQYF
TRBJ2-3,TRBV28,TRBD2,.,TGTGCCAGCAGTTGGGTTAGCGGGAGTGGAGATACGCAGTATTTT,CASSWVSGSGDTQYF
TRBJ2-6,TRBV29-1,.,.,TGCAGCGCCGAAGGATGGAGCTCTGGGGCCAACGTCCTGACTTTC,CSAEGWSSGANVLTF
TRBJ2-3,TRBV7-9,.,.,TGTGCCAGCAGCCCTCCGGGAATAAGCACAGATACGCAGTATTTT,CASSPPGISTDTQYF
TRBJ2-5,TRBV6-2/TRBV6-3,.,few,TGTGCCAGCAGTTACTTAAAACAGGGACCGCAAGAGACCCAGTACTTC,CASSYLKQGPQETQYF
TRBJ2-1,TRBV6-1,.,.,TGTGCCAGCAGTGACCCGCCCCACTTGGCCACGCAGTTCTTC,CASSDPPHLATQFF
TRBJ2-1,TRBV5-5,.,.,TGTGCCAGCAGCTTGTTAGGCGGGAATGAGCTGTTCTTC,CASSLLGGNELFF
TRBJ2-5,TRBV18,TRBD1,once,TGTGCCAGCTCACCACCGAACAGGGGGACAGAAGAGACCCAGTACTTC,CASSPPNRGTEETQYF
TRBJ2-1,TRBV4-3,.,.,TGCGCCAGCAGCCGAGGCATAGGAACATCCTACAATGAGCAGTTCTTC,CASSRGIGTSYNEQFF
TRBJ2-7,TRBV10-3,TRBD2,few,TGTGCCATCAGTGACTGGACTAGCGGGAGTTCGGGCGAGCAGTACTTC,CAISDWTSGSSGEQYF
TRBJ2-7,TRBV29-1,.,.,TGCAGCGTTGAAAGGGACTACGAGCAGTACTTC,CSVERDYEQYF
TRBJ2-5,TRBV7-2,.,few,TGTGCCAGCAGCTTAGTGGGCCCCCAAGGGACCCAGTACTTC,CASSLVGPQGTQYF